This passage covers 27 T cell receptor beta chains from one sample sequenced in a study of shared clonotypes between healthy human individuals. Data came from immunoSEQ multiplex PCR; TCRdb stores just in-frame clones and leaves some out. The repertoire has more than 2,000,000 clones, 90% to 95% of them found once; the top ten carry about 0.37%. Sequencing input: naive CD4+ T cells from PBMCs. The subset was: CD45RA+ positively selected. The receptors derive from a man aged 18 to 30 in good health. Some clones in this sample may be carry-over from other donors' samples.

The V gene is TRBV7-2, the J gene TRBJ2-7; D is unclear. The CDR3 extends over 14 amino acids. Germline V lookup: CDR1 SGHTA, CDR2 FQGNSA. The ends were cut back, 4 bases at V and 4 bases at J, with 14 bases in the middle. Here the CDR3 reads CASSSPGIWYEQYF. The CDR3 DNA is TGTGCCAGCAGCTCCCCCGGTATTTGGTACGAGCAGTACTTC.

This rearrangement joins TRBV4-1 to TRBJ1-5, with D unresolved. CDR3 length: 16 amino acids. Germline V lookup: CDR1 MGHRA, CDR2 YSYEKL. V was clipped by 4 bases and J by 11 bases, with 24 bases between them. In nucleotides, the CDR3 is TGCGCCAGCAGCCTTACCTTCGGGCCGCGAGAAGGCACCCAGCATTTT. Encoded protein: CASSLTFGPREGTQHF.

This sequence joins TRBV28 and TRBJ1-1; possible D gene TRBD1, 6 bases. There are 15 residues in the CDR3. Germline assignment: CDR1 MDHEN and CDR2 SYDVKM. The V and J ends lost 2 bases and 6 bases respectively, with 16 bases between them. CDR3 sequence reads: CASSLPRRGGAEAFF. The DNA for the CDR3 is TGTGCCAGCAGTTTACCCCGGAGGGGGGGAGCTGAAGCTTTCTTT.

The chain combines TRBV4-3 with TRBJ1-3; D not certain. V gave up 0 bases and J gave up 0 bases, with 9 bases separating them. In germline, CDR1 is LGHNA, CDR2 YSLEER. This CDR3 spans 16 amino acids. The CDR3 coding sequence is TGCGCCAGCAGCCAAGAATTCGGGCCCTCTGGAAACACCATATATTTT. Encoded protein: CASSQEFGPSGNTIYF.

The V gene is TRBV6-1, the J gene TRBJ1-1, with D perhaps TRBD1 (6 bases). This CDR3 spans 16 amino acids. The germline V gene encodes CDR1 MNHNS and CDR2 SASEGT. Deletions cut 2 bases from V and 5 bases from J, with 18 bases between. Written as DNA, the CDR3 is TGTGCCAGCAGTGAAATTGGGCGGGGGCGCGGGACTGAAGCTTTCTTT. This encodes CASSEIGRGRGTEAFF.

CDR3 amino acids: CASSQEASFSKNIQYF. CDR3 nucleotides: TGCGCCAGCAGCCAAGAGGCTAGTTTTTCCAAAAACATTCAGTACTTC. V and J are TRBV4-3 and TRBJ2-4; D unclear. V shed 0 bases and J shed 2 bases, with 11 bases lying between them. The CDR3 runs 16 residues. Germline values: CDR1 LGHNA, CDR2 YSLEER.

V usage is TRBV2 and J usage is TRBJ2-1; D assignment may be TRBD1 or TRBD2 (5 bases each). Trimming pared 5 bases from V and 3 bases from J, leaving 14 bases between. Germline assignment: CDR1 SNHLY and CDR2 FYNNEI. This CDR3 is 15 amino acids long. CDR3 residues: CASSPGHGIYNEQFF. As DNA, the CDR3 is TGTGCCAGCAGTCCCGGACACGGGATCTACAATGAGCAGTTCTTC.

This rearrangement joins TRBV6-1 to TRBJ1-5; 9 bases are shared with TRBD1. J lost 4 bases, V lost 5 bases, and 3 bases had no gene match. The CDR3 is made up of 14 amino acids. Germline V gives CDR1 MNHNS, CDR2 SASEGT. The CDR3 loop reads CASSRGQGNQPQHF. In nucleotides, the CDR3 is TGTGCCAGCAGTCGGGGACAGGGAAATCAGCCCCAGCATTTT.

In this sample, this clone turned up once. The CDR3 region has the DNA TGTGCCAGCAGAGTAAGCGTGGGAGCCGAAAATGAGCAGTTCTTC. Its translation: CASRVSVGAENEQFF. The chain is built from TRBV6-6 and TRBJ2-1, with a tentative D call TRBD2 (5 bases). From germline, CDR1 is MNHNY and CDR2 SVGAGI (reference sequence). V was clipped by 6 bases and J by 7 bases, with 19 bases between them. This CDR3 has 15 residues.

The V call is TRBV5-1, the J call TRBJ2-1; 8 nucleotides match TRBD1. V lost 4 bases and J lost 3; bases outside the gene matches: 9. This CDR3 is 16 amino acids long. Germline values: CDR1 SGHRS, CDR2 YFSETQ. The CDR3 DNA reads as TGCGCCAGCAGCATCCGACAGGGGTCCTTCTACAATGAGCAGTTCTTC. This gives the protein CASSIRQGSFYNEQFF.

V and J are TRBV7-3 and TRBJ2-1, with D perhaps assigned TRBD1 or TRBD2 (5 bases each). CDR3 size: 15 residues. Germline CDR1 is SGHTA and CDR2 is FQGTGA. V lost 5 bases and J 2 bases, leaving 13 bases between the germline ends. The CDR3 protein is CASSPRGGPYNEQFF. The CDR3 bases are TGTGCCAGCAGCCCAAGGGGCGGGCCCTACAATGAGCAGTTCTTC.

The J gene is TRBJ2-2, the V gene TRBV5-1, with D hard to call. Germline V lookup: CDR1 SGHRS, CDR2 YFSETQ. The CDR3 has 13 amino acids. V shed 8 bases and J shed 5 bases, with 13 bases lying between them. The CDR3 nucleotides are TGCGCCAGTTATAAAGGCGGTACCGGGGAGCTGTTTTTT. This codes for CASYKGGTGELFF. The whole variable domain, filled in from reference TRBV5-1 and TRBJ2-2, reads KAGVTQTPRYLIKTRGQQVTLSCSPISGHRSVSWYQQTPGQGLQFLFEYFSETQRNKGNFPGRFSGRQFSNSRSEMNVSTLELGDSALYLCASYKGGTGELFFGEGSRLTVL.

The chain employs TRBV11-2 and TRBJ1-1; unclear D gene. This CDR3 has 14 residues. V dropped 4 bases and J dropped 5 bases, with 14 bases sitting between them. Looked up from germline, CDR1 is SGHAT and CDR2 is FQNNGV. The CDR3 DNA is TGTGCCAGCAGCTCCGGGATATTCGGGACTGAAGCTTTCTTT. This gives the protein CASSSGIFGTEAFF.

On this clone: Other DNA sequences of this sample code for an identical CDR3. The chain is built from TRBV27 and TRBJ2-6, with D hard to call. CDR1 and CDR2 from the germline V gene are MNHEY and SMNVEV (reference sequence). The CDR3 is 15 residues long. V was pared by 2 bases and J by 0 bases, with 5 bases between. The DNA of the CDR3 is TGTGCCAGCAGTTTAGGGATCTCTGGGGCCAACGTCCTGACTTTC. Encoded protein: CASSLGISGANVLTF.

A note on this clone: Other DNA sequences in this specimen translate into the identical CDR3. The chain combines TRBV7-3 with TRBJ2-5, with no clear D. The germline V gene encodes CDR1 SGHTA and CDR2 FQGTGA. The CDR3 loop spans 13 amino acids. Trimming stripped 2 bases from V and 2 bases from J, with 6 bases between. Here the CDR3 reads CASSLLAQETQYF. Here the CDR3 DNA reads TGTGCCAGCAGCTTATTGGCGCAAGAGACCCAGTACTTC.

The CDR3 region has the DNA TGTGCCAGCAGTTTATTGTTAGGATCGGGGAACACTGAAGCTTTCTTT. This translates into CASSLLLGSGNTEAFF. J is TRBJ1-1 and V is TRBV27; D not resolved. The CDR3 length is 16 residues. V was trimmed by 1 base and J by 1 base, leaving 13 bases between them. Per the germline V gene, CDR1 is MNHEY and CDR2 is SMNVEV (reference sequence).

The gene calls are TRBV19 and TRBJ2-3, with a tentative D call TRBD1 (6 bases). The length of the CDR3 is 16 residues. Looked up from germline, CDR1 is LNHDA and CDR2 is SQIVND (reference sequence). V shed 5 bases and J shed 6 bases, with 21 bases lying between them. The CDR3 sequence: CASSYRAGSFSDTQYF. The CDR3 DNA follows: TGTGCCAGTAGTTACAGGGCTGGATCCTTCAGCGATACGCAGTATTTT.

The chain recombines TRBV9 with TRBJ2-7; 8 nucleotides match TRBD2. V gave up 2 bases and J gave up 1 base; unmatched junction bases: 8. Germline CDR1 reads SGDLS; CDR2 reads YYNGEE. This CDR3 spans 16 amino acids. Here the CDR3 reads CASSVNSGAYSYEQYF. CDR3 nucleotides: TGTGCCAGCAGCGTGAATAGCGGGGCATATTCCTACGAGCAGTACTTC.

This chain connects TRBV28 to TRBJ2-1, with TRBD1 matching 10 bases. J was trimmed by 6 bases and V by 6 bases; bases with no gene match: 14. Germline CDR1 is MDHEN and CDR2 is SYDVKM. This CDR3 is built from 17 residues. CDR3 nucleotides: TGTGCCAGCAGAAGACCCCCCGGGACAGGGGTTAGCAATGAGCAGTTCTTC. The encoded protein is CASRRPPGTGVSNEQFF.

This chain uses TRBV30 with TRBJ2-1, with TRBD2 identical over 7 bases. Germline V gene data show CDR1 as GTSNPN and CDR2 as SVGIG (reference sequence). This CDR3 spans 14 amino acids. The V gene end was trimmed by 3 bases and the J gene end by 4 bases; junction bases not matched to a gene: 6. CDR3 protein: CAWRNGGTYNEQFF. The CDR3 DNA reads TGTGCCTGGAGAAACGGGGGGACTTACAATGAGCAGTTCTTC.

The chain has TRBV5-4 and TRBJ2-2; the D is unclear. The CDR3 contains 17 residues. V was shortened by 0 bases and J by 1 base, with 13 bases between the two germline ends. Germline V gene lookup returns CDR1 SGHNT and CDR2 YYREEE (reference sequence). The CDR3 sequence is CASSLDGNHGNTGELFF. CDR3 nucleotides: TGTGCCAGCAGCTTGGATGGGAACCACGGGAACACCGGGGAGCTGTTTTTT. The whole variable domain, remainder taken from reference TRBV5-4 and TRBJ2-2, is ETGVTQSPTHLIKTRGQQVTLRCSSQSGHNTVSWYQQALGQGPQFIFQYYREEENGRGNFPPRFSGLQFPNYSSELNVNALELDDSALYLCASSLDGNHGNTGELFFGEGSRLTVL.

The rearrangement joins TRBV5-1 to TRBJ2-5, with D unresolved. The ends were cut back, 7 bases at V and 0 bases at J, with 10 bases in the middle. From germline, CDR1 is SGHRS and CDR2 YFSETQ. This CDR3 is built from 13 residues. The CDR3 sequence is CASGWSNQETQYF. The DNA of the CDR3 is TGCGCCAGCGGCTGGTCTAACCAAGAGACCCAGTACTTC.

This chain joins TRBV5-1 and TRBJ1-2, with 8 bases that match TRBD1. Germline assignment: CDR1 SGHRS and CDR2 YFSETQ. The length of the CDR3 is 15 residues. V gave up 2 bases and J gave up 4 bases; unmatched junction bases: 7. CDR3 in amino acids: CASSFGQGRAYGYTF. CDR3 nucleotides: TGCGCCAGCAGCTTCGGACAGGGTAGGGCCTATGGCTACACCTTC.

This rearrangement joins TRBV2 to TRBJ1-2; D is undetermined. Trimming removed 2 bases from V and 7 bases from J, with 14 bases in between. Germline CDR1 and CDR2: SNHLY and FYNNEI. The length of the CDR3 is 14 residues. The CDR3: CASSERALLGGYTF. CDR3 bases: TGTGCCAGCAGTGAAAGGGCCCTCCTGGGTGGCTACACCTTC. Full variable domain (rest looked up from reference TRBV2 and TRBJ1-2): EPEVTQTPSHQVTQMGQEVILRCVPISNHLYFYWYRQILGQKVEFLVSFYNNEISEKSEIFDDQFSVERPDGSNFTLKIRSTKLEDSAMYFCASSERALLGGYTFGSGTRLTVV.

The rearrangement links TRBV29-1 to TRBJ1-2; possible D gene TRBD1, 5 bases. From germline, CDR1 is SQVTM and CDR2 ANQGSEA. V was clipped by 4 bases and J by 5 bases, with 14 bases between them. The CDR3 length is 13 residues. The CDR3: CSVAAGRGYGYTF. CDR3 coding DNA: TGCAGCGTTGCCGCGGGGCGCGGGTATGGCTACACCTTC.

The CDR3 spells CAITAISGKQETQYF. Here the CDR3 DNA reads TGTGCGATCACCGCGATCAGCGGGAAACAAGAGACCCAGTACTTC. The chain is built from TRBV2 and TRBJ2-5, with 7 positions matching TRBD2. Germline CDR1 and CDR2: SNHLY and FYNNEI. The CDR3 contains 15 residues.

The chain employs TRBV4-2 and TRBJ2-3, with a weak D call TRBD1 (5 bases). Trimming cost V 0 bases and J 4 bases, with 14 bases left between them. CDR3 length: 16 amino acids. Germline CDR1 LGHNA, CDR2 YNFKEQ. The CDR3: CASSQDWQGTADTQYF. The CDR3 region has the DNA TGTGCCAGCAGCCAAGATTGGCAGGGCACAGCAGATACGCAGTATTTT.